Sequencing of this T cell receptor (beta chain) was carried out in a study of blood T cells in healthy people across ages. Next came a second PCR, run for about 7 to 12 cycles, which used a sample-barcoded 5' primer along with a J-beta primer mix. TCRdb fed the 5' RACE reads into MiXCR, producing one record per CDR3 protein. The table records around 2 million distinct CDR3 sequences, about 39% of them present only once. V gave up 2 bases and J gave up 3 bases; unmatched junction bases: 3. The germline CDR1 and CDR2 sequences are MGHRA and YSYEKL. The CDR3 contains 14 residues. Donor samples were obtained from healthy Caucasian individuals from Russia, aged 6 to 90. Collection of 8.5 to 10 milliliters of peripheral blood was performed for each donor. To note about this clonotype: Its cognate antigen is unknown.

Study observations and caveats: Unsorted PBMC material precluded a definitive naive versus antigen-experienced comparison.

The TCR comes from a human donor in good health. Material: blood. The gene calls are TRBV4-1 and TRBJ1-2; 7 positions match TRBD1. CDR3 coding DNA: TGCGCCAGCAGCCAATACACAGGGGACTATGGCTACACCTTC. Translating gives CASSQYTGDYGYTF.